Following are 20 T cell receptor beta chains from one sample sequenced in a study of T cell repertoires in cytomegalovirus infection. TCRdb re-derived calls from the reads in MiXCR, one entry per CDR3 protein. The sample has 200,000 to 300,000 distinct CDR3 sequences; approximately 9.2% are singletons. Material: PBMCs. These receptors were collected from a human donor in good health (CMV status not recorded). Some clones in this sample may be carry-over from other donors' samples.

This rearrangement joins TRBV5-1 to TRBJ1-1; D is unresolved. The CDR3 is 11 residues long. With 6 bases removed from V and 4 bases from J, the gap between germline ends came to 7 bases. Germline V gives CDR1 SGHRS, CDR2 YFSETQ. CDR3 loop: CASTEGTEAFF. The CDR3 DNA is TGCGCCAGCACTGAGGGCACTGAAGCTTTCTTT.

This clonotype has ten or more counts. The chain is built from TRBV7-8 and TRBJ2-1; 14 positions agree with TRBD2. The germline gives CDR1 SGHVS, CDR2 FQNEAQ. This CDR3 comprises 16 residues. V dropped 1 base and J dropped 6; count of bases not matched to a gene: 2. The CDR3 loop reads CASSLVGTSGSNEQFF. The CDR3 region has the DNA TGTGCCAGCAGCTTAGTCGGGACTAGCGGGAGCAATGAGCAGTTCTTC.

Many counts were recorded for this clonotype. The rearrangement joins TRBV2 to TRBJ2-7, with no clear D. V was pared by 4 bases and J by 3 bases, with 4 bases between. The CDR3 has 11 amino acids. The germline V gene encodes CDR1 SNHLY and CDR2 FYNNEI. The CDR3 region has the DNA TGTGCCAGCAGTGCGATCTACGAGCAGTACTTC. Translated: CASSAIYEQYF. The full variable domain, in which reference TRBV2 and TRBJ2-7 provide the parts outside the CDR3, is EPEVTQTPSHQVTQMGQEVILRCVPISNHLYFYWYRQILGQKVEFLVSFYNNEISEKSEIFDDQFSVERPDGSNFTLKIRSTKLEDSAMYFCASSAIYEQYFGPGTRLTVT.

The V and J genes are TRBV7-6 and TRBJ1-2; D uncertain. V dropped 5 bases and J dropped 8 bases, with 9 bases sitting between them. There are 11 residues in the CDR3. CDR1 and CDR2 from the germline V gene are SGHVS and FNYEAQ. The CDR3 DNA sequence: TGTGCCAGCAGCGAACAGTTCGGCTACACCTTC. Encoded protein: CASSEQFGYTF.

This clonotype appeared many times. The chain recombines TRBV28 with TRBJ1-5; 11 positions agree with TRBD1. J lost 2 bases, V lost 7 bases, and 7 bases had no gene match. Germline V gene data show CDR1 as MDHEN and CDR2 as SYDVKM. The CDR3 covers 16 residues. The DNA of the CDR3 is TGTGCCAGCAACTCGCAGGGACAGGGGGGCAATCAGCCCCAGCATTTT. This gives the protein CASNSQGQGGNQPQHF.

This clonotype was picked up many times. This chain joins TRBV5-1 and TRBJ1-1; D possibly corresponds to TRBD1 (6 bases). The CDR3 runs 15 residues. Trimming removed 2 bases at V and 4 bases at J, with 15 bases between. Germline CDR1 SGHRS, CDR2 YFSETQ. The CDR3 nucleotides read TGCGCCAGCAGCTTTTCCGGGGCGGGGGCCACTGAAGCTTTCTTT. Its translation is CASSFSGAGATEAFF.

This sequence joins TRBV29-1 and TRBJ1-1, with D tentatively TRBD1 (5 bases). Germline V CDR1 and CDR2: SQVTM, ANQGSEA. This CDR3 has 13 amino acids. V was clipped by 6 bases and J by 0 bases, with 11 bases between them. CDR3 sequence reads: CSVRGLLNTEAFF. The CDR3 DNA sequence: TGCAGCGTGAGGGGACTGTTGAACACTGAAGCTTTCTTT.

In its sample, this clonotype was seen a few times. The chain links TRBV19 to TRBJ1-2; possibly TRBD1 for D (6 bases). CDR3 length: 14 residues. V was clipped by 10 bases and J by 6 bases, with 21 bases between them. CDR1 LNHDA and CDR2 SQIVND come from the germline V gene (reference sequence). The CDR3 sequence is CAIDQQGQGNGYTF. DNA for the CDR3: TGTGCCATCGACCAACAGGGTCAGGGTAATGGCTACACCTTC.

This clonotype was counted many times. V usage is TRBV4-1 and J usage is TRBJ1-1; D gene uncertain. The CDR3 spans 15 residues. Trimming pared 4 bases from V and 6 bases from J, leaving 18 bases between. Germline V gene lookup returns CDR1 MGHRA and CDR2 YSYEKL. DNA for the CDR3: TGCGCCAGCAGCCTAATACCCGGATCAGGCCCTGAAGCTTTCTTT. Protein sequence: CASSLIPGSGPEAFF.

This clonotype was seen at least ten times. The chain couples TRBV7-2 to TRBJ2-3, with TRBD1 matching 7 bases. Germline lookup yields CDR1 SGHTA and CDR2 FQGNSA. The CDR3 is 14 residues long. J was trimmed by 5 bases and V by 5 bases; bases with no gene match: 7. The CDR3 is CASSDDRVKDTQYF. CDR3 nucleotides: TGTGCCAGCAGCGACGACAGGGTGAAAGATACGCAGTATTTT.

This clonotype was seen ten or more times. This chain connects TRBV29-1 to TRBJ1-2; no firm D call. Deletions cut 5 bases from V and 5 bases from J, with 15 bases between. Germline V gene data show CDR1 as SQVTM and CDR2 as ANQGSEA. The CDR3 sequence is 13 residues long. The CDR3 DNA reads as TGCAGCGTTAAGGAGAGTGGGAATTATGGCTACACCTTC. Translating it yields CSVKESGNYGYTF.

This clonotype was observed many times. The rearrangement uses TRBV20-1 and TRBJ1-4; unclear D gene. The CDR3 covers 11 residues. Trimming removed 7 bases from V and 12 bases from J, with 15 bases in between. The V gene's germline CDR1 is DFQATT and CDR2 SNEGSKA (reference sequence). The CDR3 nucleotides are TGCAGTGTCACAGATCAAAGGGAACTGTTTTTT. Protein: CSVTDQRELFF.

This clonotype was recorded once. The chain uses TRBV5-6 and TRBJ2-2; D is undetermined. The V end was cut by 10 bases, the J end by 7 bases, with 17 bases between. The CDR3 has 13 amino acids. CDR1 is SGHDT and CDR2 is YYEEEE in the germline V gene. The CDR3 DNA sequence: TGTGCCTCTCAAAAAGAACGTCTCGGGGAGCTGTTTTTT. It is translated as CASQKERLGELFF.

This clonotype came up many times. V usage is TRBV7-2 and J usage is TRBJ1-2, with 11 bases matching TRBD1. V lost 4 bases and J lost 5; bases outside the gene matches: 6. CDR3 length: 15 amino acids. Germline CDR1 SGHTA, CDR2 FQGNSA. CDR3 amino acids: CASSSMGQGDYGYTF. DNA for the CDR3: TGTGCCAGCAGCTCGATGGGACAGGGGGATTATGGCTACACCTTC.

V usage is TRBV7-2 and J usage is TRBJ2-1; tentative D call: TRBD2 (6 bases). Trimming left V 5 bases short and J 1 base short, with 12 bases between. The CDR3 sequence is 15 residues long. Germline V lookup: CDR1 SGHTA, CDR2 FQGNSA. Here the CDR3 reads CASSAGRVSYNEQFF. The CDR3 DNA is TGTGCCAGCAGCGCCGGGAGAGTTTCCTACAATGAGCAGTTCTTC.

This clonotype was observed many times. V gene TRBV7-2 combines with J gene TRBJ2-7, with D perhaps given as TRBD1 or TRBD2 (6 bases each). V was clipped by 7 bases and J by 6 bases, with 16 bases between them. The CDR3 covers 13 residues. The germline V gene encodes CDR1 SGHTA and CDR2 FQGNSA. Here the CDR3 reads CASIKEGVGEQYF. The CDR3 DNA reads as TGTGCCAGCATCAAGGAGGGGGTGGGCGAGCAGTACTTC.

This clonotype was seen many times. V usage is TRBV7-2 and J usage is TRBJ2-1, with D possibly matching TRBD1 (7 bases). This CDR3 contains 17 residues. Germline CDR1 and CDR2: SGHTA and FQGNSA. V lost 5 bases to trimming and J lost 1 base, with 18 bases between them. DNA of the CDR3: TGTGCCAGCAGCACCCAGGGGGGAAAGGGGTCCTACAATGAGCAGTTCTTC. Translating gives CASSTQGGKGSYNEQFF.

This clonotype was counted ten times or more. The chain links TRBV7-2 to TRBJ1-1; D is uncertain. The CDR3 contains 12 residues. V dropped 5 bases and J dropped 6 bases, with 10 bases sitting between them. The germline gives CDR1 SGHTA, CDR2 FQGNSA. CDR3 coding DNA: TGTGCCAGCAGCCAGTCGGCTGCTGAAGCTTTCTTT. Residues: CASSQSAAEAFF. Filled out from reference TRBV7-2 and TRBJ1-1, the complete variable domain reads GAGVSQSPSNKVTEKGKDVELRCDPISGHTALYWYRQSLGQGLEFLIYFQGNSAPDKSGLPSDRFSAERTGGSVSTLTIQRTQQEDSAVYLCASSQSAAEAFFGQGTRLTVV.

The J gene is TRBJ1-5, the V gene TRBV20-1, with no clear D. Germline CDR1 DFQATT, CDR2 SNEGSKA (reference sequence). This CDR3 spans 14 amino acids. V lost 4 bases and J 1 base, leaving 11 bases between the germline ends. The CDR3 here is CSAKPLGSNQPQHF. CDR3 sequence (DNA): TGCAGTGCTAAACCCCTCGGGAGCAATCAGCCCCAGCATTTT.

Details on this clonotype: Compared with germline, one end of the junction differs, possibly owing to a read error. This rearrangement joins TRBV7-8 to TRBJ2-2, with 7 nucleotides matching TRBD1. Looked up from germline, CDR1 is SGHVS and CDR2 is FQNEAQ. This CDR3 comprises 14 residues. CDR3 nucleotides: TGTGCCAGCAGCTTAGGGGGCGTGGCAGGGGGGCTGTTTTTT. This sequence encodes CASSLGGVAGGLFF.